This TCR beta chain is from a study of blood T cell repertoires in COVID-19. Study-wide context: The United States, Italy and Spain provided the acute and convalescent COVID-19 samples. Sample material is recorded as cDNA or gDNA derived from T cells, B-cell-depleted T cells, or PBMCs.

V dropped 1 base and J dropped 6 bases, with 13 bases sitting between them. Germline CDR1 is SGHDT and CDR2 is YYEEEE. This CDR3 has 15 residues. TCRdb's copy holds only in-frame clones and misses some; the assay was immunoSEQ multiplex PCR. The table records a few hundred thousand clones, more than 70% of them present only once. The sequence derives from a human donor in a cohort sampled during active COVID-19. The specimen sequenced was peripheral blood. The chain uses TRBV5-6 and TRBJ2-2; the D gene is possibly TRBD1 (6 bases). DNA of the CDR3: TGTGCCAGCAGCTTGTCAGGGGTTTATTCCGGGGAGCTGTTTTTT. Translation: CASSLSGVYSGELFF.